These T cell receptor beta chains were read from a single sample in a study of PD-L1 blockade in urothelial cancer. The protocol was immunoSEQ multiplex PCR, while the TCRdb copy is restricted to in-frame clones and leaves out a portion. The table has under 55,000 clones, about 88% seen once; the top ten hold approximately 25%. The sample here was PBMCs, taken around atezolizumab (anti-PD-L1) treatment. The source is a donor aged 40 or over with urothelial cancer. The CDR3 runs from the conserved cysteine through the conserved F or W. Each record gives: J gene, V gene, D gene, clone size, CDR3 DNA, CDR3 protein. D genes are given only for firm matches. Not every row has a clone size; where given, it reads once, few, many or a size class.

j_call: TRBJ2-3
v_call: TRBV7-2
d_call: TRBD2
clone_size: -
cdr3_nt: TGTGCCAGCAGCCCGGGGGGTCCTCTGAGCACAGATACGCAGTATTTT
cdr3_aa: CASSPGGPLSTDTQYF

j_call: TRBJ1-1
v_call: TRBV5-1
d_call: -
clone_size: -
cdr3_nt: TGCGCCAGCAGCCCCGCCTCGGGGGGGGCCTCCGCTGAAGCTTTCTTT
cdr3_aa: CASSPASGGASAEAFF

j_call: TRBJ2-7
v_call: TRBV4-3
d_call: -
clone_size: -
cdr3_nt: TGCGCCAGCAGCCAAGTCTACGGAGCCGGCTACGAGCAGTACTTC
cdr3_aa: CASSQVYGAGYEQYF

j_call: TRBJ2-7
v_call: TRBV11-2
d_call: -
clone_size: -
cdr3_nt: TGTGCCAGCAGCTTAGCCGGCCAGGGGGGCTACGAGCAGTACTTC
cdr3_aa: CASSLAGQGGYEQYF

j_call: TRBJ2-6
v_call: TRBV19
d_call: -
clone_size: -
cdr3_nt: TGTGCCAGTAACCGCGGGGACTCTGGGGCCAACGTCCTGACTTTC
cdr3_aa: CASNRGDSGANVLTF

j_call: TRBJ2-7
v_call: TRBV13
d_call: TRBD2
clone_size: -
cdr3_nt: TGTGCCAGCACCTTTACGCCGACTAGCGGGAACTCCTACGAGCAGTACTTC
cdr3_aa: CASTFTPTSGNSYEQYF

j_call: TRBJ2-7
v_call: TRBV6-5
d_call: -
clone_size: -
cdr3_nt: TGTGCCAGCAGCCTGGGGGGCGAGCAGTACTTC
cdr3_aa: CASSLGGEQYF

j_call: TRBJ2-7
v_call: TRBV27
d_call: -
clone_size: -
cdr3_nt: TGTGCCAGCGCCAAGTGGGGAAACAGGCTCTCCTACGAGCAGTACTTC
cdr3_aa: CASAKWGNRLSYEQYF

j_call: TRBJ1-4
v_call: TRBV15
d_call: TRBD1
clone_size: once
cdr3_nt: TGTGCCACCAGCAGACAAGGACAGGGGGTATTCTGGGAAAAACTGTTTTTT
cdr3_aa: CATSRQGQGVFWEKLFF

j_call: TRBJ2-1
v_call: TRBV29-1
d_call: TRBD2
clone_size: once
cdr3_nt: TGCAGCGTTGAAGTCGGGTCTAGCGGTTACAATGAGCAGTTCTTC
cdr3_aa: CSVEVGSSGYNEQFF

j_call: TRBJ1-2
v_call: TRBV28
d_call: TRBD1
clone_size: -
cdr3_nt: TGTGCCAGCAGTTTCTCCAGGGGGCGGTTCTGGGTCTATGGCTACACCTTC
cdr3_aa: CASSFSRGRFWVYGYTF

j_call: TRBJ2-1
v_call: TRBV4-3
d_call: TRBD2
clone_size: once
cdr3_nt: TGCGCCAGCAGCCAAGCGGAGCGGGAGGGCCGGGGTGAGCAGTTCTTC
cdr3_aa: CASSQAEREGRGEQFF

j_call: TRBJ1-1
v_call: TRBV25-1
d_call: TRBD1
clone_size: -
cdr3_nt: TGTGCCAGCAGTAGGGGGGACAGGGGGAACACTGAAGCTTTCTTT
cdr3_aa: CASSRGDRGNTEAFF

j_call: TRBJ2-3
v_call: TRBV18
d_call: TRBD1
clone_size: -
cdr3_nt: TGTGCCAGCTCACCACTGGTTGGGACAGGGAGCACAGATACGCAGTATTTT
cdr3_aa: CASSPLVGTGSTDTQYF

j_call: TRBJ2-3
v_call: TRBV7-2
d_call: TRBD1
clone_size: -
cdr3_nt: TGTGCCAGCAGCGCGGACAGGGTGTCAGATACGCAGTATTTT
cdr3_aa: CASSADRVSDTQYF

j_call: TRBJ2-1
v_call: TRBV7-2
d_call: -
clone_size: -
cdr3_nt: TGTGCCAGCAGCCCAGGCAGGGTGGCGTTCTTC
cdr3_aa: CASSPGRVAFF

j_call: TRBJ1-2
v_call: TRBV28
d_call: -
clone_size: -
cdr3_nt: TGTGCCAGCATCGGGAACTATGGCTACACCTTC
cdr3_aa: CASIGNYGYTF

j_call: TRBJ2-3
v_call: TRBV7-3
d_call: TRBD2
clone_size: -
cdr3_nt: TGTGCCAGCAGCACCGGACTAGCGGGGGCAGATACGCAGTATTTT
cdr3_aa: CASSTGLAGADTQYF

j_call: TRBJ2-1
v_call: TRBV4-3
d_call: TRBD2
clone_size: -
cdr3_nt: TGCGCCAGCAGCCAGGCGAGCGGGGCTTCCTACAATGAGCAGTTCTTC
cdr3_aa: CASSQASGASYNEQFF

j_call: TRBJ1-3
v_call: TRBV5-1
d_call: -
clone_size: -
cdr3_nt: TGCGCCAGCAGCGGGCGCGGGACGCCCGGGAGTTCTTCCTCTGGAAACACCATATATTTT
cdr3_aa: CASSGRGTPGSSSSGNTIYF

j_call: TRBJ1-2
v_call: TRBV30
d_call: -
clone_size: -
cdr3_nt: TGTGCCTGGGGGCCACCTCTCAGGGCGTCTGGCTATGGCTACACCTTC
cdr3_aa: CAWGPPLRASGYGYTF

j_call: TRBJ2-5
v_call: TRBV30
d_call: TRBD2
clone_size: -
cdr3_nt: TGTGCCTGGAGTGGGGGGGGTAGTTACCAAGAGACCCAGTACTTC
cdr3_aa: CAWSGGGSYQETQYF

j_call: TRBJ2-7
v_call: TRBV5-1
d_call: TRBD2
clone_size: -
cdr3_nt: TGCGCCAGCAGCTCCCTAGCGGGAGGGTTCTACGAGCAGTACTTC
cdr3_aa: CASSSLAGGFYEQYF

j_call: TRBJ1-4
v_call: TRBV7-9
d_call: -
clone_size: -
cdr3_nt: TGTGCCAGCAGCTTAGGACGGGGAATCTCTAATGAAAAACTGTTTTTT
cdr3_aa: CASSLGRGISNEKLFF

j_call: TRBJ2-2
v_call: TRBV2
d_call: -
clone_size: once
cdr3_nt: TGTGCCAGCAGTGAAGCCCCCGGACTATGGAACACCGGGGAGCTGTTTTTT
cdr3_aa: CASSEAPGLWNTGELFF

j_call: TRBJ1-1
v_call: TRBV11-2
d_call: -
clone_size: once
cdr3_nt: TGTGCCAGCAGCCCGGGGGGTCCTGAAGCTTTCTTT
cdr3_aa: CASSPGGPEAFF